This T cell receptor beta chain was identified in a study of cytomegalovirus exposure and HLA in healthy donors. Study-wide points: Rare TCR sequences predominated, though certain public TCRs were found in many donors. Some TCR beta chains (roughly 160 of them) were listed as cytomegalovirus-associated. What a later analysis showed was that several of the most significant clusters appeared linked to common viral pathogens.

A multiplex PCR was run with 60 Vbeta primers and 13 Jbeta primers. Here immunoSEQ multiplex PCR was the method, and the copy in TCRdb shows in-frame clones only, minus some. This sample has roughly 120,000 clones, with approximately 78% found just once. Those who donated were healthy bone marrow donors. Notes on this clone: The antigen is not known.

Germline V gene sequence: CDR1 SNHLY, CDR2 FYNNEI. Trimming took 8 bases from V and 5 from J; bases not matched to a gene: 13. The CDR3 sequence is 15 residues long. Sample: PBMCs. The chain employs TRBV2 and TRBJ2-7, with 9 bases that match TRBD1. The source of this sequence is a man aged 35 to 55 in good health and CMV-seronegative. CDR3 in DNA: TGTGCCAGCGACCCCAGATCCGGGACAGGGAACGAGCAGTACTTC. This gives the protein CASDPRSGTGNEQYF.